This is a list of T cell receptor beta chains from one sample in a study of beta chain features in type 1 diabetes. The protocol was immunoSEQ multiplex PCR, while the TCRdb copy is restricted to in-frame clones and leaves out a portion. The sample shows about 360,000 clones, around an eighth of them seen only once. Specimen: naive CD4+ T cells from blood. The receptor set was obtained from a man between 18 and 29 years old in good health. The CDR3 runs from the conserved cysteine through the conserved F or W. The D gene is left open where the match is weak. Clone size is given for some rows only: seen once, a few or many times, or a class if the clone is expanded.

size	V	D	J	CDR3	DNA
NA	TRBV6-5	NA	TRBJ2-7	CASSRGYEQYF	TGTGCCAGCAGCAGGGGCTACGAGCAGTACTTC
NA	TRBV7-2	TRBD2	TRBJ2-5	CASSFNGGSETQYF	TGTGCCAGCAGCTTTAACGGGGGGAGCGAGACCCAGTACTTC
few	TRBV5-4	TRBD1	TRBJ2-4	CASREGQGAYIQYF	TGTGCCAGCAGGGAGGGACAGGGGGCGTACATTCAGTACTTC
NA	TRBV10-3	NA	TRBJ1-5	CAIRQGLDQPQHF	TGTGCCATCAGGCAGGGTTTGGATCAGCCCCAGCATTTT
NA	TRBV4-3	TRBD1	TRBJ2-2	CASSQRDRGRTGELFF	TGCGCCAGCAGCCAACGGGACAGGGGACGCACCGGGGAGCTGTTTTTT
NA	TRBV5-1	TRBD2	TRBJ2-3	CASSLGGSPGDTQYF	TGCGCCAGCAGCTTGGGCGGGAGTCCCGGAGATACGCAGTATTTT
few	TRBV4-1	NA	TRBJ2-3	CASSQGSGADTQYF	TGCGCCAGCAGCCAAGGATCGGGAGCAGATACGCAGTATTTT
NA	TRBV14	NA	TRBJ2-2	CASSQGLRYTGELFF	TGTGCCAGCAGCCAAGGACTAAGATACACCGGGGAGCTGTTTTTT
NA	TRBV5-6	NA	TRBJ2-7	CASSHSAYEQYF	TGTGCCAGCAGCCACAGTGCCTACGAGCAGTACTTC
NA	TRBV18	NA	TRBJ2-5	CASSPLTRPLGETQYF	TGTGCCAGCTCACCTTTGACTAGACCTCTCGGGGAGACCCAGTACTTC
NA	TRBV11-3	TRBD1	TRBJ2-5	CASSLVSGTGGGETQYF	TGTGCCAGCAGCTTAGTGTCCGGGACAGGGGGCGGAGAGACCCAGTACTTC
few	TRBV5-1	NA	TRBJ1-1	CASSLASGNTEAFF	TGCGCCAGCAGCTTGGCGTCGGGGAACACTGAAGCTTTCTTT
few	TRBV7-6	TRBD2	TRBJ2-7	CASSLVRGGYEQYF	TGTGCCAGCAGCTTAGTGCGGGGGGGCTACGAGCAGTACTTC
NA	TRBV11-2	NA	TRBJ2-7	CASSLGPVEQYF	TGTGCCAGCAGCTTAGGTCCGGTCGAGCAGTACTTC
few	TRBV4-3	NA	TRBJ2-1	CASSQDRAAGSYNEQFF	TGCGCCAGCAGCCAAGATCGTGCGGCGGGGTCCTACAATGAGCAGTTCTTC
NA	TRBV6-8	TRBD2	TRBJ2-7	CASQTSGRSYEQYF	TGTGCCAGCCAGACTAGCGGGAGGTCCTACGAGCAGTACTTC
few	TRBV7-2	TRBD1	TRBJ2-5	CASSLGLTGGAWETQYF	TGTGCCAGCAGCTTAGGCTTGACAGGGGGCGCCTGGGAGACCCAGTACTTC
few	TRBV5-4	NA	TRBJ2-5	CASSRRDQETQYF	TGTGCCAGCTCGAGGCGGGACCAAGAGACCCAGTACTTC
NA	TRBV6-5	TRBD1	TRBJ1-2	CASTKGQGVYGYTF	TGTGCCAGCACCAAGGGACAGGGTGTCTATGGCTACACCTTC
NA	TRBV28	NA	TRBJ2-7	CASSSAGDEQYF	TGTGCCAGCAGTTCCGCAGGGGACGAGCAGTACTTC
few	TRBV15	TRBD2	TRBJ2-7	CATSRDPFNVGTNSYEQYF	TGTGCCACCAGCAGAGATCCATTCAATGTAGGGACTAACTCCTACGAGCAGTACTTC
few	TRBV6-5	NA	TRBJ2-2	CASNRGPDTGELFF	TGTGCCAGCAACAGAGGGCCGGACACCGGGGAGCTGTTTTTT
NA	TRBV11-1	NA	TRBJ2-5	CASSWSGSTTREETQYF	TGTGCCAGCAGCTGGTCGGGTTCTACAACGCGGGAAGAGACCCAGTACTTC
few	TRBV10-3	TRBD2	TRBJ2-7	CAISAQTSGGRDEQYF	TGTGCCATCAGCGCCCAGACTAGCGGGGGGAGGGACGAGCAGTACTTC
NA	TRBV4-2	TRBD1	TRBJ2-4	CASSQGTGGGKNIQYF	TGTGCCAGCAGCCAGGGGACAGGGGGCGGCAAAAACATTCAGTACTTC
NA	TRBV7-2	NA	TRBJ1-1	CASSLVGQGGTEAFF	TGTGCCAGCAGCTTAGTGGGGCAGGGTGGCACTGAAGCTTTCTTT
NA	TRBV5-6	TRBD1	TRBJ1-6	CASRTGLSPLHF	TGTGCCAGCAGGACAGGGTTATCACCCCTCCACTTT